This T cell receptor beta chain came from a study of shared clonotypes between healthy human individuals. Clones were read by immunoSEQ multiplex PCR, and TCRdb kept only the in-frame ones, dropping some. Among approximately 650,000 clones listed, over 95% were seen once. On this clone: Other DNA sequences in this specimen translate into the identical CDR3.

The CDR3 length is 13 residues. The germline V gene encodes CDR1 MNHEY and CDR2 SMNVEV (reference sequence). After removal of 5 bases from V and 8 bases from J, the junction contained 6 bases not matched to a gene. Positively selected for CCR7, the CD45RO-negative cells used as naive CD8 cells excluded terminally differentiated effector memory CD45RA+ cells. The TCR originated in a woman aged 30 to 39 in good health. The sequenced sample consisted of naive CD8+ T cells sorted from blood. This rearrangement joins TRBV27 to TRBJ1-2; 9 bases agree with TRBD1. This CDR3 reads CASSPGTGMGYTF. The CDR3 bases are TGTGCCAGCAGTCCGGGGACAGGGATGGGCTACACCTTC.